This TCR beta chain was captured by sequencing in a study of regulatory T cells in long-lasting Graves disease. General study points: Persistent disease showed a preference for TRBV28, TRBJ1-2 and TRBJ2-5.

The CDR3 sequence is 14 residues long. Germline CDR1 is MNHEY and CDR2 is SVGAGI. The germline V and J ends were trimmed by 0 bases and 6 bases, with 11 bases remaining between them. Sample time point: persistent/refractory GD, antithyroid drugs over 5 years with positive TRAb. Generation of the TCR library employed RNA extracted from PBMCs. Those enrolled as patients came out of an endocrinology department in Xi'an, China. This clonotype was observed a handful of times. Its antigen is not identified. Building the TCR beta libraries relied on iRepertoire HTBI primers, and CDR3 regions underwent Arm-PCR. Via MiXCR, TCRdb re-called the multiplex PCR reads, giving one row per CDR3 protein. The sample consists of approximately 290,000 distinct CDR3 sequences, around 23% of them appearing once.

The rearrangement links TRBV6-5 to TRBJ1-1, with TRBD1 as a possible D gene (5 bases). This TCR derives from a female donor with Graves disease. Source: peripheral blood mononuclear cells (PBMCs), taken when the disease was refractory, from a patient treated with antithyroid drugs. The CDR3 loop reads CASSYSRDGPEAFF. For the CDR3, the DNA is TGTGCCAGCAGTTACTCCAGGGACGGCCCTGAAGCTTTCTTT.